A single TCR beta chain is shown here with its context. This may come from a read error, since a much larger clone is one base off. The data were obtained in a study of molecular identifiers for immune sequencing clone quantification. The CDR3 is 15 residues long. Germline assignment: CDR1 MNHEY and CDR2 SVGEGT. One entry per CDR3 protein results from TCRdb running MiXCR on the PCR reads. The sample lists over 60,000 distinct CDR3 sequences, about 19% occurring once. The receptor was isolated from a human donor in good health. Some libraries in this study had Jurkat cell RNA spiked in. Source material: naive CD8+ T cells from blood, with Jurkat cell RNA spiked in. Specified subset: FACS-sorted CD8+CD4-CCR7+CD45RA+ naive T cells. The V call is TRBV6-2 or TRBV6-3, the J call TRBJ2-5; 9 nucleotides align to TRBD2. CDR3 in amino acids: CVSSYRTSVQETQYF. The CDR3 nucleotides are TGTGTCAGCAGTTACCGGACTAGCGTGCAAGAGACCCAGTACTTC.